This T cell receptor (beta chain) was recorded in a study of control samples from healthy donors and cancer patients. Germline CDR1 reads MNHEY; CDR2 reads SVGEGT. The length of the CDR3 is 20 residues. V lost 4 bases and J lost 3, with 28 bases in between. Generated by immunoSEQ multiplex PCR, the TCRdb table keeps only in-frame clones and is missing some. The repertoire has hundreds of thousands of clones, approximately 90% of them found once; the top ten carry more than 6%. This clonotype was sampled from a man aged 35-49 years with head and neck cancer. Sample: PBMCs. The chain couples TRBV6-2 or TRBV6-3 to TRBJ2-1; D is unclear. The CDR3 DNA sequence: TGTGCCAGCAGTTCCGTTGGTTGGTGGGGTAGTGGGTCCGACTACAATGAGCAGTTCTTC. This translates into CASSSVGWWGSGSDYNEQFF.